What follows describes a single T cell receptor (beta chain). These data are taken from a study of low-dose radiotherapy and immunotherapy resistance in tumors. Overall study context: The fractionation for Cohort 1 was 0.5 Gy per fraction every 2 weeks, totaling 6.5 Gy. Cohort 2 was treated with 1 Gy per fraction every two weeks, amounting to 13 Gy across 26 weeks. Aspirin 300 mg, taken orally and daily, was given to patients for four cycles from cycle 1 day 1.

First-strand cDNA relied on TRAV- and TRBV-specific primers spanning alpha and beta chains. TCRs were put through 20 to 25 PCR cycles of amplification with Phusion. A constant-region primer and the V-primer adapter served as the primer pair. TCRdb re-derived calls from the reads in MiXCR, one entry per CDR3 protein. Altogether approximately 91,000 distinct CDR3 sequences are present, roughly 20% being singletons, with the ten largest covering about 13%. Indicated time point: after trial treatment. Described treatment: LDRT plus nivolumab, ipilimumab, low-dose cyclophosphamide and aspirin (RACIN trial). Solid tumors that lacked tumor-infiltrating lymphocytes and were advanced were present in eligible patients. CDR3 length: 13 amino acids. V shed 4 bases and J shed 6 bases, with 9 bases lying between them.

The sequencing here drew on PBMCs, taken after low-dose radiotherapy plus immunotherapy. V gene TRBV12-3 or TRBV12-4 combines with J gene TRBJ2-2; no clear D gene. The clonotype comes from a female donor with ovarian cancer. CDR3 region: CASSWATPGELFF. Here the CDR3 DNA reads TGTGCCAGCAGTTGGGCGACCCCCGGGGAGCTGTTTTTT.